This TCR beta chain was profiled in a study of CD8 T cells in ankylosing spondylitis. TCRdb analysed the 5' RACE reads with MiXCR anew, one entry per CDR3 protein. This sample has about 150,000 distinct CDR3 sequences, with roughly 44% found just once. Per the germline V gene, CDR1 is SEHNR and CDR2 is FQNEAQ (reference sequence). The CDR3 is made up of 16 amino acids. The V gene end was trimmed by 5 bases and the J gene end by 2 bases; junction bases not matched to a gene: 9. This clonotype was seen a handful of times. The clonotype was recovered from a male donor with ankylosing spondylitis. The V and J genes are TRBV7-9 and TRBJ2-5, with 9 bases that match TRBD1. Sample: synovial fluid, either unsorted or a sorted T cell fraction (not recorded which). CDR3 loop: CASSAYRGLRQETQYF. The CDR3 DNA reads TGTGCCAGCAGCGCCTACAGGGGGCTCAGGCAAGAGACCCAGTACTTC.